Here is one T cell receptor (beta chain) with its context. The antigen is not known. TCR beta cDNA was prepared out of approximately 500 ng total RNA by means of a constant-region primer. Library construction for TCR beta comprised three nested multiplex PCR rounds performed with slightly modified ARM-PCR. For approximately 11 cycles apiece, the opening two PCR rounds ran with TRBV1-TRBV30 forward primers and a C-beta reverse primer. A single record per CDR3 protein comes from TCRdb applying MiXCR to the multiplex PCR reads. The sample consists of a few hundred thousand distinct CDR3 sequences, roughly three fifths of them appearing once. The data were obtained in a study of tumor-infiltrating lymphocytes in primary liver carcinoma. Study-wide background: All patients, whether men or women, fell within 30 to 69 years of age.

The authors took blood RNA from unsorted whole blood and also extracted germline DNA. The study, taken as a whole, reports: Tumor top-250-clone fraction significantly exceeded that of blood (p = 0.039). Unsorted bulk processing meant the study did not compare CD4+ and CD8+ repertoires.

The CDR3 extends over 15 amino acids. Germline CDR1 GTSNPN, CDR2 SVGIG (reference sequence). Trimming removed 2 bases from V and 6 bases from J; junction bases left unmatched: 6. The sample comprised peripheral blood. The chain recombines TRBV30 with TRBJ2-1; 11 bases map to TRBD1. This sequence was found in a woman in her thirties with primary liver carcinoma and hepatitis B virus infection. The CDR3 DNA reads TGTGCCTGGAGTCCGGGGACAGGGGGATTCAATGAGCAGTTCTTC. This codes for CAWSPGTGGFNEQFF.